The 19 T cell receptor beta chains presented below share a single source sample, sequenced in a study of T cell responses to AZD1222 COVID-19 vaccine. The method was immunoSEQ multiplex PCR; TCRdb's version includes in-frame clones alone and lacks a portion of them. The table includes 120,000 to 150,000 clones, 85% to 90% detected once. The specimen comprised peripheral blood, sampled on day 0 of AZD1222 vaccination. All receptors derive from an adult in good health.

The rearrangement uses TRBV11-2 and TRBJ2-1; 11 positions agree with TRBD2. CDR3 size: 16 residues. Per the germline V gene, CDR1 is SGHAT and CDR2 is FQNNGV. J gave up 3 bases and V 5 bases, and 6 bases lay outside the gene matches. CDR3 sequence: CASSVSLAGGYNEQFF. CDR3 sequence (DNA): TGTGCCAGCAGCGTCAGCCTAGCGGGGGGCTACAATGAGCAGTTCTTC.

The chain combines TRBV7-6 with TRBJ2-7; D tentatively fits TRBD1 or TRBD2 (5 bases each). This CDR3 comprises 14 residues. Germline V gene data show CDR1 as SGHVS and CDR2 as FNYEAQ. The V end lost 1 base, the J end lost 5 bases, and 12 bases lay between the germline ends. CDR3 sequence: CASSLGQVGDEQYF. In DNA form, the CDR3 reads TGTGCCAGCAGCTTAGGGCAGGTGGGGGACGAGCAGTACTTC.

The chain joins TRBV5-1 to TRBJ2-7, with 12 bases that match TRBD2. Trimming at V came to 3 bases and at J to 0 bases, leaving 4 bases not matched to a gene. This CDR3 is 16 amino acids long. The V gene's germline CDR1 is SGHRS and CDR2 YFSETQ. In DNA, the CDR3 is TGCGCCAGCAGCTCAGGACTAGCGGGAAGCTCCTACGAGCAGTACTTC. Its protein is CASSSGLAGSSYEQYF. Full variable domain (outside the CDR3, taken from reference TRBV5-1 and TRBJ2-7): KAGVTQTPRYLIKTRGQQVTLSCSPISGHRSVSWYQQTPGQGLQFLFEYFSETQRNKGNFPGRFSGRQFSNSRSEMNVSTLELGDSALYLCASSSGLAGSSYEQYFGPGTRLTVT.

V and J are TRBV25-1 and TRBJ2-7, with TRBD2 as a possible D gene (7 bases). The length of the CDR3 is 16 residues. V lost 5 bases and J 7 bases, leaving 24 bases between the germline ends. Germline V gives CDR1 MGHDK, CDR2 SYGVNS. The CDR3 sequence is CASSPRGGGPFGEQYF. In DNA form, the CDR3 reads TGTGCCAGCAGTCCCCGAGGGGGGGGGCCTTTCGGAGAGCAGTACTTC.

V and J are TRBV5-5 and TRBJ1-2; 8 nucleotides match TRBD1. CDR3 length: 16 amino acids. With V trimmed by 1 base and J by 2 bases, 7 bases remained unmatched. Germline CDR1 and CDR2: SGHKS and YYEKEE (reference sequence). CDR3 bases: TGTGCCAGCAGCTTGATTGGGACAGGAACCAACTATGGCTACACCTTC. It is translated as CASSLIGTGTNYGYTF.

The rearrangement links TRBV5-4 to TRBJ2-7, with 10 bases that match TRBD2. The CDR3 has 16 amino acids. Germline V CDR1 and CDR2: SGHNT, YYREEE (reference sequence). J lost 2 bases, V lost 4 bases, and 9 bases had no gene match. In nucleotides, the CDR3 is TGTGCCAGCAGCAGCGAACTAGCGGGAAAACCCTACGAGCAGTACTTC. Amino acids: CASSSELAGKPYEQYF. Supplemented by reference TRBV5-4 and TRBJ2-7, the full variable domain reads ETGVTQSPTHLIKTRGQQVTLRCSSQSGHNTVSWYQQALGQGPQFIFQYYREEENGRGNFPPRFSGLQFPNYSSELNVNALELDDSALYLCASSSELAGKPYEQYFGPGTRLTVT.

CDR3 sequence reads: CASSSSGMTEAFF. The CDR3 DNA reads as TGTGCCAGCAGCTCATCAGGGATGACTGAAGCTTTCTTT. This chain uses TRBV7-2 with TRBJ1-1; D perhaps matches TRBD1 (5 bases). Per the germline V gene, CDR1 is SGHTA and CDR2 is FQGNSA. The CDR3 spans 13 residues. With 4 bases removed from V and 5 bases from J, the gap between germline ends came to 11 bases. Filled out from reference TRBV7-2 and TRBJ1-1, the complete variable domain reads GAGVSQSPSNKVTEKGKDVELRCDPISGHTALYWYRQSLGQGLEFLIYFQGNSAPDKSGLPSDRFSAERTGGSVSTLTIQRTQQEDSAVYLCASSSSGMTEAFFGQGTRLTVV.

This clone was counted between two and nine times. V is TRBV7-9 and J is TRBJ2-3; the match to TRBD2 covers 13 bases. This CDR3 contains 19 residues. V shed 3 bases, J shed 4 bases, and the junction held 13 bases outside the gene matches. Germline values: CDR1 SEHNR, CDR2 FQNEAQ (reference sequence). CDR3 sequence reads: CASSLAGLAGTGVADTQYF. In DNA, the CDR3 is TGTGCCAGCAGCTTGGCGGGACTAGCGGGAACTGGGGTGGCAGATACGCAGTATTTT.

V is TRBV9 and J is TRBJ2-7; 13 bases map to TRBD2. In germline, CDR1 is SGDLS, CDR2 YYNGEE. This CDR3 contains 15 residues. The V segment lost 4 bases and the J segment 3 bases; nucleotides outside the gene matches: 4. The CDR3 DNA sequence: TGTGCCAGCAGCACCGGGACTAGCGGGAACTACGAGCAGTACTTC. Encoded protein: CASSTGTSGNYEQYF.

The gene calls are TRBV18 and TRBJ1-2; 7 positions agree with TRBD1. With V trimmed by 5 bases and J by 6 bases, 12 bases remained unmatched. The CDR3 sequence is 15 residues long. In germline, CDR1 is KGHSH, CDR2 LQKENI. The CDR3 DNA sequence: TGTGCCAGCTCAGCTCAAGAGGGGGCGCAGGATGGCTACACCTTC. Protein sequence: CASSAQEGAQDGYTF.

This chain uses TRBV19 with TRBJ1-1; no definite D call. Deletions cut 2 bases from V and 4 bases from J, with 11 bases between. The CDR3 length is 14 residues. CDR1 and CDR2 (germline): LNHDA, SQIVND (reference sequence). The CDR3 DNA sequence: TGTGCCAGTAGTATATCTTTGGCGAGCACTGAAGCTTTCTTT. As protein: CASSISLASTEAFF. Variable domain in full (rest from reference TRBV19 and TRBJ1-1): DGGITQSPKYLFRKEGQNVTLSCEQNLNHDAMYWYRQDPGQGLRLIYYSQIVNDFQKGDIAEGYSVSREKKESFPLTVTSAQKNPTAFYLCASSISLASTEAFFGQGTRLTVV.

The chain couples TRBV7-2 to TRBJ2-2; D possibly matches TRBD1 or TRBD2 (5 bases each). The CDR3 totals 14 residues. Per the germline V gene, CDR1 is SGHTA and CDR2 is FQGNSA. With 1 base removed from V and 2 bases from J, the gap between germline ends came to 5 bases. CDR3 DNA sequence: TGTGCCAGCAGCTTAGGGGACAACACCGGGGAGCTGTTTTTT. Translating it yields CASSLGDNTGELFF.

This chain uses TRBV29-1 with TRBJ1-2, with a possible D match to TRBD1 (6 bases). V was clipped by 0 bases and J by 5 bases, with 16 bases between them. The germline V gene encodes CDR1 SQVTM and CDR2 ANQGSEA. The CDR3 is made up of 15 amino acids. This CDR3 is CSVEEPEGRGYGYTF. CDR3 DNA: TGCAGCGTTGAAGAACCCGAGGGGAGGGGGTATGGCTACACCTTC.

The chain is built from TRBV30 and TRBJ2-7, with 11 bases matching TRBD1. The germline gives CDR1 GTSNPN, CDR2 SVGIG (reference sequence). V shed 4 bases, J shed 3 bases, and the junction held 5 bases outside the gene matches. This CDR3 is 14 amino acids long. CDR3 coding DNA: TGTGCCTGGAATGGACAGGGGGCCCGCTACGAGCAGTACTTC. Its protein is CAWNGQGARYEQYF.

V and J are TRBV7-2 and TRBJ2-1; D ambiguous. The germline V gene encodes CDR1 SGHTA and CDR2 FQGNSA. The CDR3 has 13 residues. V lost 2 bases, J lost 9 bases, and 11 bases lay in between. CDR3 nucleotide sequence: TGTGCCAGCAGCTTAATCCCAGTGAGTGAGCAGTTCTTC. Translating it yields CASSLIPVSEQFF.

This clone came up once. The genes are TRBV30 and TRBJ1-1; tentative D call: TRBD1 (5 bases). This CDR3 contains 14 residues. Germline V CDR1 and CDR2: GTSNPN, SVGIG (reference sequence). The V and J ends lost 3 bases and 3 bases respectively, with 14 bases between them. The CDR3 bases are TGTGCCTGGAGCCCAAGGTGGGGGTACACTGAAGCTTTCTTT. Protein sequence: CAWSPRWGYTEAFF.

V and J are TRBV7-2 and TRBJ1-2, with D unresolved. The V and J ends lost 2 bases and 10 bases respectively, with 11 bases between them. Germline-derived CDR1 and CDR2 are SGHTA and FQGNSA. The CDR3 has 12 amino acids. The CDR3 DNA is TGTGCCAGCAGCTTACGATCGGCCGACTACACCTTC. Residues: CASSLRSADYTF.

The rearrangement joins TRBV5-4 to TRBJ1-2; D is ambiguous. Trimming pared 0 bases from V and 5 bases from J, leaving 14 bases between. The germline gives CDR1 SGHNT, CDR2 YYREEE (reference sequence). The CDR3 has 15 amino acids. CDR3 residues: CASSLGPASGYGYTF. The DNA for the CDR3 is TGTGCCAGCAGCTTGGGGCCAGCGTCGGGATATGGCTACACCTTC.

V is TRBV5-6 and J is TRBJ2-1, with TRBD2 matching 11 bases. CDR1 is SGHDT and CDR2 is YYEEEE in the germline V gene. The CDR3 is made up of 15 amino acids. Germline trimming cut 3 bases from V and 3 bases from J; bases unmatched to any gene: 2. CDR3 nucleotides: TGTGCCAGCAGCTATGGACTAGCGGGCTACAATGAGCAGTTCTTC. This sequence encodes CASSYGLAGYNEQFF.